These 12 T cell receptor beta chains came from one sample sequenced in a study of shared clonotypes between healthy human individuals (TCRdb year 2020). Preparation of the library involved the immunoSEQ multiplex PCR assay. TCRdb mirrors the immuneACCESS table, restricted to in-frame sequences. Some clones are absent from its copies; in checked studies, under half trace to an unresolved V gene, and the reason for the others is unknown. The sample table contains about a million clones; only one count was recorded for approximately 76% of them. The ten largest clones add up to about 1.5% of the sample. Sequencing was done on a sample of memory CD4+ T cells sorted from blood. In light of the paper, this sample's cell subset or site label describes: CD45RA-negative fraction. Source of these receptors: a man aged 18 to 35 in good health.

The chain employs TRBV5-1 and TRBJ2-7; weak D call: TRBD2 (5 bases). This CDR3 region has 13 residues. Per the germline V gene, CDR1 is SGHRS and CDR2 is YFSETQ. V was pared by 4 bases and J by 4 bases, with 12 bases between. The CDR3 here is CASSTLLGYEQYF. In nucleotides, the CDR3 is TGCGCCAGCAGCACGCTACTAGGGTACGAGCAGTACTTC.

The chain joins TRBV6-1 to TRBJ1-2, with TRBD1 identical over 7 bases. CDR1 MNHNS and CDR2 SASEGT come from the germline V gene. The length of the CDR3 is 15 residues. V trimming: 4 bases; J trimming: 3 bases; junction bases outside the gene matches: 8. The CDR3 nucleotides read TGTGCCAGCAGTGTACCGGGACAGCGATACTATGGCTACACCTTC. Its protein is CASSVPGQRYYGYTF.

The chain has TRBV18 and TRBJ2-5; D remains ambiguous. Deletions cut 4 bases from V and 1 base from J, with 7 bases between. The CDR3 length is 13 residues. The germline gives CDR1 KGHSH, CDR2 LQKENI. The CDR3 sequence is CASSLRLQETQYF. DNA of the CDR3: TGTGCCAGCTCACTGAGGCTCCAAGAGACCCAGTACTTC. Full variable domain (remainder filled in from reference TRBV18 and TRBJ2-5): NAGVMQNPRHLVRRRGQEARLRCSPMKGHSHVYWYRQLPEEGLKFMVYLQKENIIDESGMPKERFSAEFPKEGPSILRIQQVVRGDSAAYFCASSLRLQETQYFGPGTRLLVL.

Remarks on this clone: The junction departs from the called germline gene at one end, perhaps through a read error. The gene calls are TRBV9 and TRBJ2-3; 7 positions agree with TRBD2. This CDR3 has 16 amino acids. Germline CDR1 reads SGDLS; CDR2 reads YYNGEE. CDR3 sequence: CASSPRGAGSIDTQYF. CDR3 coding DNA: TGTGCCAGCAGCCCCCGGGGAGCGGGAAGCATAGATACGCAGTATTTT.

The table lists this clone with a count of one. This sequence joins TRBV6-5 and TRBJ1-2; D is ambiguous. The V end was cut by 2 bases, the J end by 8 bases, with 18 bases between. CDR3 length: 15 residues. Germline V gene lookup returns CDR1 MNHEY and CDR2 SVGAGI. DNA of the CDR3: TGTGCCAGCAGTTACGATGACACATTGTCTACCGGCTACACCTTC. This encodes CASSYDDTLSTGYTF.

The chain is built from TRBV5-4 and TRBJ2-5, with TRBD1 matching 7 bases. V lost 2 bases, J lost 4 bases, and 11 bases stayed unmatched. This CDR3 is built from 16 residues. The germline CDR1 and CDR2 sequences are SGHNT and YYREEE (reference sequence). CDR3 DNA: TGTGCCAGCAGCTTAGGGGGCCTAGCAGCACGAGAGACCCAGTACTTC. As protein: CASSLGGLAARETQYF.

The chain combines TRBV6-5 with TRBJ1-4, with D uncertain. Looked up from germline, CDR1 is MNHEY and CDR2 is SVGAGI. The V gene lost 5 bases and the J gene lost 8 bases, with 15 bases spanning the gap. This CDR3 comprises 14 residues. The CDR3 region has the DNA TGTGCCAGCAGTCGGACCGTGGGGAGGGAAAAACTGTTTTTT. Translating gives CASSRTVGREKLFF.

The J gene is TRBJ2-7, the V gene TRBV25-1; unclear D gene. V was clipped by 3 bases and J by 12 bases, with 18 bases between them. Germline loops: CDR1 MGHDK, CDR2 SYGVNS. The CDR3 spans 13 residues. The DNA of the CDR3 is TGTGCCAGCAGTGACCCTGGGTCTCCAGGTCGGTACTTC. Translating gives CASSDPGSPGRYF.

This chain joins TRBV6-1 and TRBJ2-7; unclear D gene. The V gene lost 0 bases and the J gene lost 6 bases, with 12 bases spanning the gap. The CDR3 totals 14 residues. The germline V gene encodes CDR1 MNHNS and CDR2 SASEGT. CDR3 loop: CASSEAHGQREQYF. DNA for the CDR3: TGTGCCAGCAGTGAAGCGCACGGGCAGCGCGAGCAGTACTTC.

This clone has a handful of counts. V gene TRBV6-5 combines with J gene TRBJ1-5, with 7 bases aligning to TRBD1. Trimming at V came to 6 bases and at J to 10 bases, leaving 9 bases not matched to a gene. Per the germline V gene, CDR1 is MNHEY and CDR2 is SVGAGI. The CDR3 extends over 13 amino acids. The CDR3 coding sequence is TGTGCCAGCAGGATGGGACAGCGGGATCCCCAGCATTTT. Its protein product is CASRMGQRDPQHF.

This clone was recorded once. The chain uses TRBV15 and TRBJ2-2; tentatively, D is TRBD1 (5 bases). V was pared by 5 bases and J by 5 bases, with 15 bases between. The CDR3 totals 15 residues. The V gene's germline CDR1 is LNHNV and CDR2 YYDKDF (reference sequence). The CDR3 coding sequence is TGTGCCACCAGCCCCCGACAGCCTCCAACCGGGGAGCTGTTTTTT. Protein: CATSPRQPPTGELFF.

This clone was picked up one time. Other DNA sequences of this sample code for an identical CDR3. The rearrangement joins TRBV30 to TRBJ2-1, with D tentatively TRBD2 (7 bases). The length of the CDR3 is 14 residues. Germline CDR1 and CDR2: GTSNPN and SVGIG (reference sequence). V was cut by 2 bases and J by 3 bases, with 11 bases left in between. The CDR3 loop reads CAWSRGGLYNEQFF. CDR3 coding DNA: TGTGCCTGGAGTAGGGGGGGCCTCTACAATGAGCAGTTCTTC.